Detailed here is one TCR beta chain. Original processing notes: Quantification of nucleated cells was approximated via reference gene primer amplification. Clones were sequenced by immunoSEQ multiplex PCR, and TCRdb holds only the in-frame ones, with some missing. That table supplies the V and J calls and clone size; D and trimming were determined from the DNA. The sample comprises 190,000 or so clones, 85% to 90% of which are singletons, and 0.7% to 0.85% rests with the top ten. These data come from a study of blood T cell repertoires in COVID-19. Study-wide context: Samples of COVID-19 (acute and convalescent) were obtained from the United States, Italy and Spain. The cDNA or gDNA used as material had been derived from T cells, B-cell-depleted T cells, or PBMCs.

Germline CDR1 MGHDK, CDR2 SYGVNS. The V segment lost 5 bases and the J segment 1 base; nucleotides outside the gene matches: 5. This CDR3 is 15 amino acids long. The TCR was taken from a woman aged 70-85 years with acute or convalescent COVID-19. The rearrangement joins TRBV25-1 to TRBJ1-1; 9 nucleotides align to TRBD1. The specimen sequenced was peripheral blood. CDR3 nucleotide sequence: TGTGCCAGCAGTCCAGGGACAGGGTGGAACACTGAAGCTTTCTTT. Translating gives CASSPGTGWNTEAFF.